This T cell receptor (beta chain) was recorded in a study of blood T cell repertoires in COVID-19. TCRdb's table, derived via immunoSEQ multiplex PCR, lists solely in-frame clones and lacks some. The table has about 240,000 clones, roughly 85% seen once. The CDR3 loop spans 17 amino acids. From germline, CDR1 is LNHDA and CDR2 SQIVND (reference sequence). J lost 0 bases, V lost 6 bases, and 7 bases had no gene match. J is TRBJ2-7 and V is TRBV19, with 14 bases that match TRBD2. This receptor was identified in a woman aged 40 to 49 who had been exposed to COVID-19. The specimen sequenced was PBMCs or T cells enriched from blood (not recorded which). CDR3 in amino acids: CASSSGLAGDSSYEQYF. Here the CDR3 DNA reads TGTGCCAGTAGCTCGGGACTAGCGGGGGACAGCTCCTACGAGCAGTACTTC.